The 26 T cell receptor beta chains listed next were all sequenced from one sample in a study of blood T cell repertoires in COVID-19. Measured with immunoSEQ multiplex PCR; TCRdb has only the in-frame clones, and not every one. The sample includes 250,000 or so clones, about 87% of them seen just once. The sample consisted of PBMCs or T cells enriched from blood (not recorded which). The receptors were gathered from a woman in her 30s with acute COVID-19.

V usage is TRBV12-3 or TRBV12-4 and J usage is TRBJ1-2; D gene unclear. The CDR3 totals 13 residues. V shed 3 bases and J shed 3 bases, with 8 bases lying between them. The CDR3 DNA sequence: TGTGCCAGCAGTTTTGTCAGCGACTATGGCTACACCTTC. This codes for CASSFVSDYGYTF.

The chain combines TRBV3-1 (or the pseudogene TRBV3-2) with TRBJ2-2; D is perhaps TRBD1 (6 bases). V lost 4 bases, J lost 7 bases, and 13 bases lay in between. Germline CDR1 and CDR2: LGHDT and YNNKEL (reference sequence). This CDR3 comprises 14 residues. Here the CDR3 DNA reads TGTGCCAGCAGCCGGGTGGGGGACATCGGGGAGCTGTTTTTT. Residues: CASSRVGDIGELFF.

The rearrangement joins TRBV27 to TRBJ2-5; no clear D gene. Germline V gene lookup returns CDR1 MNHEY and CDR2 SMNVEV (reference sequence). Between the trimmed V and J ends, which lost 2 bases and 9 bases, there was a span of 13 bases. CDR3 length equals 13 residues. CDR3 nucleotides: TGTGCCAGCAGTTTAGAGCCAGGATCTGCCCAGTACTTC. It translates to CASSLEPGSAQYF.

This clone occurred once. The chain joins TRBV2 to TRBJ1-3; the D gene is possibly TRBD1 (6 bases). The germline CDR1 and CDR2 sequences are SNHLY and FYNNEI. Deletions cut 6 bases from V and 2 bases from J, with 14 bases between. The CDR3 runs to 15 residues. CDR3 bases: TGTGCCAGCAGGGAAACAGGGTCGGCTGGAAACACCATATATTTT. Its translation: CASRETGSAGNTIYF.

The V call is TRBV7-2, the J call TRBJ2-2; D might be TRBD1 (7 bases). V lost 5 bases, J lost 3 bases, and 16 bases lay in between. Germline CDR1 and CDR2: SGHTA and FQGNSA. The CDR3 is 16 amino acids. In DNA, the CDR3 is TGTGCCAGCAGCCCTAAGGGGGCGGGGTACACCGGGGAGCTGTTTTTT. Translating it yields CASSPKGAGYTGELFF.

The CDR3 region is CASSYERFNSYEQYF. The CDR3 DNA is TGTGCCAGCAGTTACGAGCGGTTCAACTCCTACGAGCAGTACTTC. V gene TRBV6-2 or TRBV6-3 combines with J gene TRBJ2-7, with a tentative D call TRBD2 (5 bases). Germline CDR1 reads MNHEY; CDR2 reads SVGEGT. V was shortened by 2 bases and J by 0 bases, with 11 bases between the two germline ends. The CDR3 is 15 residues long.

V is TRBV25-1 and J is TRBJ2-7; 10 bases align to TRBD1. J was trimmed by 2 bases and V by 8 bases; bases with no gene match: 9. The CDR3 covers 15 residues. Germline CDR1 is MGHDK and CDR2 is SYGVNS. DNA for the CDR3: TGTGCCAGCCGGCCGGGACAGGGGTCCGCCTACGAGCAGTACTTC. This translates into CASRPGQGSAYEQYF.

This chain uses TRBV6-5 with TRBJ1-3; no reliable D call. This CDR3 region has 13 residues. The germline V gene has CDR1 MNHEY and CDR2 SVGAGI. Trimming shortened V by 6 bases and J by 3 bases, and 9 bases separated the two germline ends. The CDR3 sequence: CASSPSVGNTIYF. In nucleotides, the CDR3 is TGTGCCAGCAGCCCCAGCGTTGGAAACACCATATATTTT.

The chain uses TRBV9 and TRBJ1-3; no reliable D call. The CDR3 has 13 amino acids. The germline CDR1 and CDR2 sequences are SGDLS and YYNGEE. V shed 0 bases and J shed 8 bases, with 9 bases lying between them. The CDR3 DNA follows: TGTGCCAGCAGCGTAGGCCCCCGGGACACCATATATTTT. This codes for CASSVGPRDTIYF.

The chain combines TRBV3-1 (or the pseudogene TRBV3-2) with TRBJ2-1; 9 bases are a match to TRBD2. There are 15 residues in the CDR3. The germline CDR1 and CDR2 sequences are LGHDT and YNNKEL (reference sequence). Unmatched junction bases numbered 9, after V lost 3 bases and J lost 9 bases. CDR3 residues: CASSHSSGKIGEQFF. CDR3 sequence (DNA): TGTGCCAGCAGCCACTCTAGCGGGAAGATAGGTGAGCAGTTCTTC.

The chain carries TRBV19 and TRBJ2-3, with a tentative D call TRBD2 (6 bases). Per the germline V gene, CDR1 is LNHDA and CDR2 is SQIVND (reference sequence). Trimming removed 5 bases from V and 0 bases from J, with 15 bases in between. This CDR3 region has 16 residues. The CDR3 sequence: CASSPIRDSSTDTQYF. DNA of the CDR3: TGTGCCAGTAGTCCTATACGGGACTCTAGCACAGATACGCAGTATTTT.

The V gene is TRBV6-5, the J gene TRBJ1-1; no definite D call. CDR1 MNHEY and CDR2 SVGAGI come from the germline V gene. The CDR3 loop spans 13 amino acids. V lost 11 bases and J lost 1, with 14 bases in between. Written as DNA, the CDR3 is TGTGCCCTTACTGTTGGGCCGAACACTGAAGCTTTCTTT. This sequence encodes CALTVGPNTEAFF.

This clone was detected once. The rearrangement links TRBV18 to TRBJ2-1, with D unclear. The CDR3 covers 16 residues. The V end was cut by 6 bases, the J end by 4 bases, with 19 bases between. CDR1 and CDR2 from the germline V gene are KGHSH and LQKENI. The CDR3 loop reads CASSTLGANQYNEQFF. The CDR3 bases are TGTGCCAGCTCGACTTTAGGTGCGAACCAATACAATGAGCAGTTCTTC.

The chain links TRBV9 to TRBJ2-7, with D perhaps TRBD2 (6 bases). V lost 3 bases and J 0 bases, leaving 10 bases between the germline ends. The CDR3 length is 14 residues. Germline-derived CDR1 and CDR2 are SGDLS and YYNGEE. The CDR3 loop reads CASSETTSSYEQYF. Here the CDR3 DNA reads TGTGCCAGCAGCGAAACGACTAGCTCCTACGAGCAGTACTTC.

This chain joins TRBV30 and TRBJ2-2; D not certain. V gave up 1 base and J gave up 6 bases, with 6 bases separating them. This CDR3 is 12 amino acids long. Germline CDR1 reads GTSNPN; CDR2 reads SVGIG (reference sequence). CDR3 region: CAWSDGSGELFF. CDR3 coding DNA: TGTGCCTGGAGTGACGGGTCCGGGGAGCTGTTTTTT.

J is TRBJ2-2 and V is TRBV15, with 13 bases identical to TRBD2. CDR3 size: 18 residues. V lost 5 bases and J lost 0; bases outside the gene matches: 6. Germline V gene data show CDR1 as LNHNV and CDR2 as YYDKDF (reference sequence). The DNA of the CDR3 is TGTGCCACCAGCTCCTCACTAGCGGGAGGGCCGAACACCGGGGAGCTGTTTTTT. It encodes CATSSSLAGGPNTGELFF. The full variable domain, its missing parts supplied by reference TRBV15 and TRBJ2-2, is DAMVIQNPRYQVTQFGKPVTLSCSQTLNHNVMYWYQQKSSQAPKLLFHYYDKDFNNEADTPDNFQSRRPNTSFCFLDIRSPGLGDTAMYLCATSSSLAGGPNTGELFFGEGSRLTVL.

This chain uses TRBV12-3 or TRBV12-4 with TRBJ1-2; 10 bases fit TRBD1. After removal of 5 bases from V and 8 bases from J, the junction contained 5 bases not matched to a gene. The CDR3 is 13 amino acids. In nucleotides, the CDR3 is TGTGCCAGCAGTCCCGGGACAGGGGTGGGCTACACCTTC. Translating gives CASSPGTGVGYTF.

V and J are TRBV5-1 and TRBJ2-1; D is possibly TRBD2 (5 bases). The V end was cut by 4 bases, the J end by 0 bases, with 14 bases between. The germline V gene encodes CDR1 SGHRS and CDR2 YFSETQ. The CDR3 has 16 residues. This chain's CDR3 is CASSPVAQSSYNEQFF. The CDR3 DNA reads TGCGCCAGCAGCCCCGTAGCGCAAAGCTCCTACAATGAGCAGTTCTTC. Based on the CDR3 plus reference TRBV5-1 and TRBJ2-1, the full variable domain is KAGVTQTPRYLIKTRGQQVTLSCSPISGHRSVSWYQQTPGQGLQFLFEYFSETQRNKGNFPGRFSGRQFSNSRSEMNVSTLELGDSALYLCASSPVAQSSYNEQFFGPGTRLTVL.

This chain uses TRBV6-1 with TRBJ2-3; TRBD1 agrees at 8 bases. Germline assignment: CDR1 MNHNS and CDR2 SASEGT. The CDR3 loop spans 15 amino acids. V shed 2 bases, J shed 4 bases, and the junction held 5 bases outside the gene matches. The CDR3 nucleotides are TGTGCCAGCAGTGAACAGGGGGCCTTGGCAGATACGCAGTATTTT. This codes for CASSEQGALADTQYF.

In its sample, this clone was seen once. The V call is TRBV5-4, the J call TRBJ1-1, with D perhaps matching TRBD1 (5 bases). The germline V gene has CDR1 SGHNT and CDR2 YYREEE (reference sequence). Trimming pared 1 base from V and 1 base from J, leaving 14 bases between. There are 16 residues in the CDR3. This chain's CDR3 is CASSLFGGGPNTEAFF. The DNA of the CDR3 is TGTGCCAGCAGCTTGTTCGGGGGGGGACCGAACACTGAAGCTTTCTTT.

The chain carries TRBV24-1 and TRBJ2-7; TRBD1 matches 10 bases. After removal of 3 bases from V and 5 bases from J, the junction contained 6 bases not matched to a gene. Germline CDR1 reads KGHDR; CDR2 reads SFDVKD. CDR3 length equals 15 residues. CDR3 bases: TGTGCCACCAGTGATGCCGGGACAGGGGATGACGAGCAGTACTTC. Encoded protein: CATSDAGTGDDEQYF.

This CDR3 reads CASSQYREKLFF. The CDR3 coding sequence is TGTGCCAGCAGCCAATATCGGGAAAAACTGTTTTTT. The gene calls are TRBV3-1 (or the pseudogene TRBV3-2) and TRBJ1-4; no clear D. V was shortened by 2 bases and J by 8 bases, with 6 bases between the two germline ends. Per germline, CDR1 LGHDT and CDR2 YNNKEL (reference sequence). The CDR3 is made up of 12 amino acids.

The CDR3, as DNA: TGTGCCAGCAGTTTATTGTGGGGGCCAAGGGACGAGCAGTACTTC. This codes for CASSLLWGPRDEQYF. The gene calls are TRBV28 and TRBJ2-7, with D tentatively TRBD1 (6 bases). The CDR3 loop spans 15 amino acids. Looked up from germline, CDR1 is MDHEN and CDR2 is SYDVKM. V gave up 1 base and J gave up 5 bases, with 15 bases separating them.

The chain has TRBV27 and TRBJ1-2, with TRBD1 matching over 7 bases. There are 15 residues in the CDR3. In germline, CDR1 is MNHEY, CDR2 SMNVEV (reference sequence). J gave up 11 bases and V 1 base, and 13 bases lay outside the gene matches. The CDR3 loop reads CASSLWPGQFSLYTF. CDR3 DNA sequence: TGTGCCAGCAGTTTATGGCCGGGACAGTTTAGTTTGTACACCTTC.

This clone was recorded once. This chain connects TRBV28 to TRBJ2-4; 7 bases fit TRBD1. Germline-derived CDR1 and CDR2 are MDHEN and SYDVKM. The CDR3 is 14 amino acids. The V gene end was trimmed by 8 bases and the J gene end by 3 bases; junction bases not matched to a gene: 7. CDR3: CASLKQGYKNIQYF. The CDR3 DNA is TGTGCCAGCTTAAAACAGGGGTACAAAAACATTCAGTACTTC.

V gene TRBV2 combines with J gene TRBJ1-3; maybe TRBD1 (6 bases). V gave up 5 bases and J gave up 3 bases, with 11 bases separating them. CDR1 and CDR2 (germline): SNHLY, FYNNEI. The CDR3 contains 14 residues. The CDR3 reads CASSTGFGGNTIYF. The DNA of the CDR3 is TGTGCCAGCAGTACAGGGTTCGGTGGAAACACCATATATTTT.